These 18 T cell receptor beta chains originate from one sample sequenced in a study of T-cell memory formation after mild COVID-19. MiXCR was run by TCRdb on the 5' RACE reads, yielding one entry per CDR3 protein. In the table there are more than 110,000 distinct CDR3 sequences, about 23% of which are singletons. What was sequenced was PBMCs or a T cell subset sorted from them (not recorded which). The receptors were gathered from an adult woman who had mild COVID-19 (a few samples of this study predate the infection). Cell type and time point are not known.

This clonotype was counted a few times. The chain carries TRBV27 and TRBJ1-2, with 8 bases fitting TRBD1. Germline V gene sequence: CDR1 MNHEY, CDR2 SMNVEV (reference sequence). The J segment lost 5 bases and the V segment lost 6 bases, leaving 2 bases of the junction unmatched. The CDR3 has 12 residues. The CDR3 region is CASRRTGYGYTF. The CDR3 coding sequence is TGTGCCAGCAGGAGGACAGGGTATGGCTACACCTTC.

In its sample, this clonotype was seen a few times. The chain joins TRBV6-5 to TRBJ2-2; D ambiguous. The CDR3 extends over 15 amino acids. V was pared by 2 bases and J by 6 bases, with 13 bases between. Per the germline V gene, CDR1 is MNHEY and CDR2 is SVGAGI. The CDR3 nucleotides read TGTGCCAGCAGTTACGCAGACAAGTACGCCGGGGAGCTGTTTTTT. Protein product: CASSYADKYAGELFF.

The V call is TRBV5-1, the J call TRBJ2-2; D possibly corresponds to TRBD1 (5 bases). The V gene lost 4 bases and the J gene lost 0 bases, with 13 bases spanning the gap. Germline assignment: CDR1 SGHRS and CDR2 YFSETQ. The CDR3 has 16 amino acids. The CDR3 DNA sequence: TGCGCCAGCAGCGGAATACAGGAATCGAACACCGGGGAGCTGTTTTTT. It codes for CASSGIQESNTGELFF.

The V call is TRBV6-1, the J call TRBJ2-7; D is ambiguous. From germline, CDR1 is MNHNS and CDR2 SASEGT. The CDR3 contains 13 residues. V shed 4 bases and J shed 0 bases, with 7 bases lying between them. The DNA for the CDR3 is TGTGCCAGCAGTGGTGGCAACTCCTACGAGCAGTACTTC. Translated: CASSGGNSYEQYF.

This clonotype was counted only a few times. The chain has TRBV6-2 or TRBV6-3 and TRBJ2-7; D gene unclear. Germline V gene sequence: CDR1 MNHEY, CDR2 SVGEGT. Trimming stripped 4 bases from V and 6 bases from J, with 16 bases between. The CDR3 totals 14 residues. CDR3 in amino acids: CASSSPNTALEQYF. The CDR3 nucleotides read TGTGCCAGCAGTTCTCCGAACACGGCCCTCGAGCAGTACTTC.

This rearrangement joins TRBV5-4 to TRBJ1-1, with TRBD1 as a possible D gene (6 bases). Looked up from germline, CDR1 is SGHNT and CDR2 is YYREEE (reference sequence). This CDR3 has 23 amino acids. V was shortened by 4 bases and J by 2 bases, with 39 bases between the two germline ends. CDR3 DNA: TGTGCCAGCAGCCCGTACTTTGAGAGGACAGCGCTCCTACCCCGGACTTTAAACACTGAAGCTTTCTTT. Translating it yields CASSPYFERTALLPRTLNTEAFF.

This clonotype was seen more than once but under ten times. V and J are TRBV11-2 and TRBJ2-2; no clear D. Trimming left V 4 bases short and J 3 bases short, with 6 bases between. The CDR3 runs to 13 residues. Germline CDR1 is SGHAT and CDR2 is FQNNGV. DNA for the CDR3: TGTGCCAGCAGCTGGGTCTACACCGGGGAGCTGTTTTTT. Encoded protein: CASSWVYTGELFF.

J is TRBJ2-1 and V is TRBV4-1; D is possibly TRBD1 (5 bases). V was pared by 0 bases and J by 3 bases, with 12 bases between. CDR1 is MGHRA, CDR2 YSYEKL, per germline. CDR3 length: 16 residues. The CDR3 DNA is TGCGCCAGCAGCCAAGACTTGACAGCCTACTACAATGAGCAGTTCTTC. It codes for CASSQDLTAYYNEQFF.

V gene TRBV12-3 or TRBV12-4 combines with J gene TRBJ2-3, with TRBD2 identical over 12 bases. The CDR3 is made up of 15 amino acids. After removal of 5 bases from V and 2 bases from J, the junction contained 2 bases not matched to a gene. CDR3: CASSPSGRVTDTQYF. CDR3 sequence (DNA): TGTGCCAGCAGTCCTAGCGGGAGGGTCACAGATACGCAGTATTTT.

V is TRBV7-6 and J is TRBJ1-1; D possibly corresponds to TRBD1 (5 bases). Germline values: CDR1 SGHVS, CDR2 FNYEAQ. The ends were cut back, 5 bases at V and 2 bases at J, with 9 bases in the middle. The CDR3 sequence is 13 residues long. DNA for the CDR3: TGTGCCAGCAGCAGCAGGGATAACACTGAAGCTTTCTTT. It translates to CASSSRDNTEAFF.

This clonotype has only a few counts. In DNA, the CDR3 is TGCGCCAGCAGCCAACTCCAGGGCCTCAGGGAAGCTTTCTTT. It specifies CASSQLQGLREAFF. The J gene is TRBJ1-1, the V gene TRBV4-1, with a possible D match to TRBD1 (5 bases). V was clipped by 2 bases and J by 8 bases, with 15 bases between them. CDR1 is MGHRA, CDR2 YSYEKL, per germline. The CDR3 extends over 14 amino acids.

The rearrangement joins TRBV27 to TRBJ2-7; the D is unclear. Germline values: CDR1 MNHEY, CDR2 SMNVEV (reference sequence). V was cut by 3 bases and J by 2 bases, with 8 bases left in between. The CDR3 extends over 13 amino acids. CDR3 sequence (DNA): TGTGCCAGCAGTTTGGCCGTACCCTACGAGCAGTACTTC. This sequence encodes CASSLAVPYEQYF.

The chain is built from TRBV11-2 and TRBJ2-1, with 10 bases matching TRBD2. V trimming: 5 bases; J trimming: 7 bases; junction bases outside the gene matches: 5. The length of the CDR3 is 14 residues. CDR1 and CDR2 (germline): SGHAT, FQNNGV. The CDR3 DNA reads as TGTGCCAGCAGCGGACTAGCGGAGGTAAATGAGCAGTTCTTC. Translating it yields CASSGLAEVNEQFF.

V gene TRBV7-9 combines with J gene TRBJ2-4; perhaps D is TRBD1 or TRBD2 (6 bases each). This CDR3 is 18 amino acids long. Germline V CDR1 and CDR2: SEHNR, FQNEAQ (reference sequence). V was trimmed by 5 bases and J by 1 base, leaving 21 bases between them. CDR3: CASSTIGDLGGAKNIQYF. CDR3 bases: TGTGCCAGCAGCACCATTGGCGACTTAGGGGGGGCCAAAAACATTCAGTACTTC.

This clonotype was counted only a few times. This chain joins TRBV5-1 and TRBJ2-5; 10 bases are a match to TRBD2. CDR1 and CDR2 (germline): SGHRS, YFSETQ. Trimming cost V 0 bases and J 4 bases; bases outside gene matches: 6. The CDR3 extends over 16 amino acids. The CDR3 DNA reads TGCGCCAGCAGCTTGGAGGGACTAGCGAGTCGAGAGACCCAGTACTTC. Translation gives CASSLEGLASRETQYF.

The chain carries TRBV28 and TRBJ2-5, with TRBD1 identical over 7 bases. Germline CDR1 reads MDHEN; CDR2 reads SYDVKM. The ends lost 4 bases at V and 0 bases at J; junction bases unmatched: 8. This CDR3 comprises 16 residues. CDR3 sequence: CASSSYLTGHQETQYF. The CDR3 DNA follows: TGTGCCAGCAGTTCATACCTGACAGGGCACCAAGAGACCCAGTACTTC. The whole variable domain, filled in from reference TRBV28 and TRBJ2-5, reads DVKVTQSSRYLVKRTGEKVFLECVQDMDHENMFWYRQDPGLGLRLIYFSYDVKMKEKGDIPEGYSVSREKKERFSLILESASTNQTSMYLCASSSYLTGHQETQYFGPGTRLLVL.

This clonotype has more than one count but fewer than ten. The V gene is TRBV4-2, the J gene TRBJ2-7; 8 bases match TRBD2. This CDR3 spans 16 amino acids. V lost 1 base to trimming and J lost 4 bases; unmatched junction nucleotides: 9. Looked up from germline, CDR1 is LGHNA and CDR2 is YNFKEQ. CDR3 loop: CASSQGASGLSYEQYF. The CDR3 DNA reads TGTGCCAGCAGCCAAGGGGCTAGCGGGCTTTCTTACGAGCAGTACTTC.

J is TRBJ2-1 and V is TRBV24-1; D gene ambiguous. The ends were cut back, 8 bases at V and 5 bases at J, with 12 bases in the middle. The CDR3 consists of 13 residues. The germline V gene has CDR1 KGHDR and CDR2 SFDVKD. The DNA of the CDR3 is TGTGCCACCAAAACTCCTGGGGACAATGAGCAGTTCTTC. Residues: CATKTPGDNEQFF.